The clone carrying this T cell receptor (beta chain) was recorded a few times. Antigen unknown. MiXCR was run by TCRdb on the 5' RACE reads, yielding one entry per CDR3 protein. The top ten clones hold over 10% of a sample with about 210,000 distinct CDR3 sequences, around 27% of them seen once. Deletions cut 6 bases from V and 0 bases from J, with 11 bases between. There are 14 residues in the CDR3. This sample is part of a study of T-cell memory formation after mild COVID-19. Study results and limitations: CD4/CD8 balance held among clones contracting day 15 to 85, and later expanders leaned CD4+. Among CD4+ contracting clones, most were CM and EM, and CD8+ ones EMRA. A subset of responding clones appeared in pre-infection memory, suggesting cross-reactive memory joined.

The sequence was collected from an adult woman who had mild COVID-19 (a few samples of this study predate the infection). Cell type and time point are not known. The material sequenced was PBMCs or a T cell subset sorted from them (not recorded which). This rearrangement joins TRBV12-3 or TRBV12-4 to TRBJ2-5; perhaps TRBD1 as D (6 bases). The chain's CDR3 is CASSPDRYQETQYF. For the CDR3, the DNA is TGTGCCAGCAGCCCCGACAGGTACCAAGAGACCCAGTACTTC.